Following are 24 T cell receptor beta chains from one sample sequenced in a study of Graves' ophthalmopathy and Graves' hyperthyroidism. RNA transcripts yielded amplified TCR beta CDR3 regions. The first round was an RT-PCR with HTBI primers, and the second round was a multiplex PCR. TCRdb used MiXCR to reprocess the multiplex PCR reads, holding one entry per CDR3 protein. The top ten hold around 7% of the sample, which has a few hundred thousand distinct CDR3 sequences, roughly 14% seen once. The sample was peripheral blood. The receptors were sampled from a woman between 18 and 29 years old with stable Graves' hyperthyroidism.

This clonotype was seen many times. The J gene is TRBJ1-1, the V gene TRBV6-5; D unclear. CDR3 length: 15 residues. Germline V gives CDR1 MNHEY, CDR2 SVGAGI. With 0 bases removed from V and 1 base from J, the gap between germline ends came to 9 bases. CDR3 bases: TGTGCCAGCAGTTACTCCCGGGGTGGGAACACTGAAGCTTTCTTT. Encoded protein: CASSYSRGGNTEAFF.

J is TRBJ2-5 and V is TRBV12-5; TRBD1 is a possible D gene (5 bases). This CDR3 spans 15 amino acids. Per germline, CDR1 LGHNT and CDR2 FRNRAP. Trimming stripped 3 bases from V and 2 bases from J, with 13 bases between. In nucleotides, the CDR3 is TGTGCTAGTGGTTTAAGACAGAAGCTTCAAGAGACCCAGTACTTC. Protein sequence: CASGLRQKLQETQYF. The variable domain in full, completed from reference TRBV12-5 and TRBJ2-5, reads DARVTQTPRHKVTEMGQEVTMRCQPILGHNTVFWYRQTMMQGLELLAYFRNRAPLDDSGMPKDRFSAEMPDATLATLKIQPSEPRDSAVYFCASGLRQKLQETQYFGPGTRLLVL.

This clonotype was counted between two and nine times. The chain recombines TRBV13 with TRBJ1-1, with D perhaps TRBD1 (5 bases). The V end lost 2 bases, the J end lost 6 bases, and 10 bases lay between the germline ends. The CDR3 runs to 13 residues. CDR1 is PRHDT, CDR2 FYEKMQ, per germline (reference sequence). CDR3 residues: CASSLQGVAEAFF. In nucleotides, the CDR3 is TGTGCCAGCAGCTTACAGGGAGTGGCTGAAGCTTTCTTT.

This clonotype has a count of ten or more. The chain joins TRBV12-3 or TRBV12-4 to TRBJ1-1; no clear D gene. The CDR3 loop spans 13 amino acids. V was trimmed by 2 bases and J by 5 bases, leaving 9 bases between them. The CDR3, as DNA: TGTGCCAGCAGTTTACACGGGGAGACTGAAGCTTTCTTT. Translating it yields CASSLHGETEAFF.

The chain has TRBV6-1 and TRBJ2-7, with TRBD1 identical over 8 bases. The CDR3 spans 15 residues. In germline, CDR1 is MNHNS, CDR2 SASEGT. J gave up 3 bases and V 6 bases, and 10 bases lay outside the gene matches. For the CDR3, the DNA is TGTGCCAGCAGAGATCGGGGACAGGCGAACTACGAGCAGTACTTC. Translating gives CASRDRGQANYEQYF.

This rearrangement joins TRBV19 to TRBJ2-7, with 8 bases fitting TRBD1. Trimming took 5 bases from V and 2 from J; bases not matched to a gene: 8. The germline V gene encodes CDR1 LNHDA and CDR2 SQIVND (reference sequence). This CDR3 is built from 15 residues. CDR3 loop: CASSLNRQGTYEQYF. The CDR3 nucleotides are TGTGCCAGTAGTCTCAACCGACAGGGGACCTACGAGCAGTACTTC.

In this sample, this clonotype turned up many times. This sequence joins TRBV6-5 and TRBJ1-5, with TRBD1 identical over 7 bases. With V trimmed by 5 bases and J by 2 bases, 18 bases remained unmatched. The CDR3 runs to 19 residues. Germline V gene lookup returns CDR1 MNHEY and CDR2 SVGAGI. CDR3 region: CASSPLIGRGGRGNQPQHF. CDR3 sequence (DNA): TGTGCCAGCAGTCCCCTAATCGGCAGGGGGGGTAGGGGCAATCAGCCCCAGCATTTT.

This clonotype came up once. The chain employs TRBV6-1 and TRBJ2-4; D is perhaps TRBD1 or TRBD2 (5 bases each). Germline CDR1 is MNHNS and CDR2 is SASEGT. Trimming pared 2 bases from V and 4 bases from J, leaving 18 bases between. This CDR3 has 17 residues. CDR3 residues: CASSEPWGKEAKNIQYF. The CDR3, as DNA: TGTGCCAGCAGTGAACCTTGGGGGAAGGAGGCAAAAAACATTCAGTACTTC.

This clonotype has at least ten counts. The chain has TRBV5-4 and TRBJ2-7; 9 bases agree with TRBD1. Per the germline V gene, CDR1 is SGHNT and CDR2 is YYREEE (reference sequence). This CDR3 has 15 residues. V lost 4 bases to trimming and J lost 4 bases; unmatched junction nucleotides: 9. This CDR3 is CASSHPGQGVYEQYF. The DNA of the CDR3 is TGTGCCAGCAGCCATCCGGGACAGGGAGTGTACGAGCAGTACTTC.

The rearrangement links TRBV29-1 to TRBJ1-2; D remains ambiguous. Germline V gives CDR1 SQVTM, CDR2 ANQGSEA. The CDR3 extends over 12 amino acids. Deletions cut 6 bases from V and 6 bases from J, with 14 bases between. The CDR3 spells CSVEHNGDGYTF. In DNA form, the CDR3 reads TGCAGCGTGGAACACAATGGAGATGGCTACACCTTC.

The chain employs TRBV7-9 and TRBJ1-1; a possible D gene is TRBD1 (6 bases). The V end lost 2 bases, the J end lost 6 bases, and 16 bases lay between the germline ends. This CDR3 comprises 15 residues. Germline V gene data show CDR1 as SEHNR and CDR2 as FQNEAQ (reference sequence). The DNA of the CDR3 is TGTGCCAGCAGCTTACGTACAGGGCCGGGGGCTGAAGCTTTCTTT. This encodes CASSLRTGPGAEAFF.

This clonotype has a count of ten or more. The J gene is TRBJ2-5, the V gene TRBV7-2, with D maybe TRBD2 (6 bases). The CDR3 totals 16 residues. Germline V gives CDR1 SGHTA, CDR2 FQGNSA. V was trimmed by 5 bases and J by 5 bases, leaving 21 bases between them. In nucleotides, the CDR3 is TGTGCCAGCAGCCGCAAGCCTAGCGTCCTGGGTGAGACCCAGTACTTC. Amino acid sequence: CASSRKPSVLGETQYF. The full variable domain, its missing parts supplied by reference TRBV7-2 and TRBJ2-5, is GAGVSQSPSNKVTEKGKDVELRCDPISGHTALYWYRQSLGQGLEFLIYFQGNSAPDKSGLPSDRFSAERTGGSVSTLTIQRTQQEDSAVYLCASSRKPSVLGETQYFGPGTRLLVL.

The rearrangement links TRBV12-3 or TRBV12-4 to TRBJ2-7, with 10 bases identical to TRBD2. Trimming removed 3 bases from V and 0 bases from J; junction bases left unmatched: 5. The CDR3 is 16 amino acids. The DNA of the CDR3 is TGTGCCAGCAGTTTCCAGCTAGCGGGGGTCTCCTACGAGCAGTACTTC. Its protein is CASSFQLAGVSYEQYF.

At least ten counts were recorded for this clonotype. The CDR3 loop reads CASSFARVPGQGYGTEAFF. As DNA, the CDR3 is TGTGCCAGCAGTTTCGCACGAGTCCCGGGACAGGGGTACGGCACTGAAGCTTTCTTT. The chain couples TRBV12-3 or TRBV12-4 to TRBJ1-1; 10 bases align to TRBD1. The CDR3 is made up of 19 amino acids. The junction had 17 bases not matched to a gene; V was cut back by 3 bases and J by 4 bases.

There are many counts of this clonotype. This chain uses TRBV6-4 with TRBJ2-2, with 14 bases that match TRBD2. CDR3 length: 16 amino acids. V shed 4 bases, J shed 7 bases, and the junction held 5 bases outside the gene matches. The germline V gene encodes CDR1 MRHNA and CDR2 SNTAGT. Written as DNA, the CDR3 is TGTGCCAGCAGTGTTGGACTAGCGGGGGGTCACGGGGAGCTGTTTTTT. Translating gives CASSVGLAGGHGELFF.

The CDR3 loop reads CASSLDLTTPWPYGYTF. CDR3 nucleotides: TGTGCCAGCAGTCTGGACTTAACTACTCCTTGGCCCTATGGCTACACCTTC. The genes are TRBV12-3 or TRBV12-4 and TRBJ1-2; D is undetermined. Trimming took 5 bases from V and 4 from J, leaving 23 bases between them. The CDR3 contains 17 residues.

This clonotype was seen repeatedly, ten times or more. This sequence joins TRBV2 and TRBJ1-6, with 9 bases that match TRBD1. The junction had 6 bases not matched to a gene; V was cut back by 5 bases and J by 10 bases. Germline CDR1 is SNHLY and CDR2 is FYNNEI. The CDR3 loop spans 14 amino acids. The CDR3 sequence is CASSLQGAGSPLHF. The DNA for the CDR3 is TGTGCCAGCAGTTTACAGGGGGCCGGATCACCCCTCCACTTT.

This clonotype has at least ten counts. The CDR3 nucleotides are TGTGCCAGCAGTTTGGACAGGTCTCGCGCTTTCTTT. Amino acid sequence: CASSLDRSRAFF. The chain joins TRBV12-3 or TRBV12-4 to TRBJ1-1; 7 bases are a match to TRBD1. With 3 bases clipped from V and 11 bases from J, the junction kept 6 bases outside the gene matches. The CDR3 is 12 residues long.

In DNA form, the CDR3 reads TGTGCCAGCAGGGGACCGGGACTACACAGCGAGCAGTACTTC. Its translation: CASRGPGLHSEQYF. The chain employs TRBV28 and TRBJ2-7; 7 positions match TRBD2. The trim removed 6 bases at V and 6 bases at J, leaving 11 bases unmatched. CDR1 and CDR2 from the germline V gene are MDHEN and SYDVKM. This CDR3 has 14 amino acids.

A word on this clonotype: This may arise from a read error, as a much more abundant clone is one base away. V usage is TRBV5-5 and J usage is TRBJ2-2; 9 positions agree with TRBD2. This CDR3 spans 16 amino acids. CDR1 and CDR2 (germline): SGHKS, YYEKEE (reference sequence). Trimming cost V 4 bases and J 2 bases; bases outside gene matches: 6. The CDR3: CASSVSGGLNTGELFF. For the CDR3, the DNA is TGTGCCAGCAGCGTGAGCGGGGGGTTAAACACCGGGGAGCTGTTTTTT.

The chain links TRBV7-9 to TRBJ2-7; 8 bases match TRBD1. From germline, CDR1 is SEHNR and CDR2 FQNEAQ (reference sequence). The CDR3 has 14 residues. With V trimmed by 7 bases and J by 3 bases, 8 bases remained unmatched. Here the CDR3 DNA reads TGTGCCAGCACGGCTCGGGACAGGCACTACGAGCAGTACTTC. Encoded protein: CASTARDRHYEQYF.

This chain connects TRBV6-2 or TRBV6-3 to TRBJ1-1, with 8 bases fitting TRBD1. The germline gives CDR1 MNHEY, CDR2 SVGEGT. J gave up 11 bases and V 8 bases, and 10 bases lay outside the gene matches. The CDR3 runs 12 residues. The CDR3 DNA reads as TGTGCCAGCCGTAGGACAGGGCTGGACGCTTTCTTT. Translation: CASRRTGLDAFF.

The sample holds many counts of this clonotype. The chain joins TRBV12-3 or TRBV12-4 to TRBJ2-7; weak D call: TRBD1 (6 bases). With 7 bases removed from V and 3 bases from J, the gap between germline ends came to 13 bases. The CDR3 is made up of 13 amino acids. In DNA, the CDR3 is TGTGCCAGCAATCAACGAGGGGGCTACGAGCAGTACTTC. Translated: CASNQRGGYEQYF.

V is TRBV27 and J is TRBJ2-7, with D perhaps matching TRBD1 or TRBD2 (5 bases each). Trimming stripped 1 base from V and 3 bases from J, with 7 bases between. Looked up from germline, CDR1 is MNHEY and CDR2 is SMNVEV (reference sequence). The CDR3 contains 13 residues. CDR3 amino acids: CASSLWDGYEQYF. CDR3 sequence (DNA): TGTGCCAGCAGTTTATGGGACGGCTACGAGCAGTACTTC.